This is a list of T cell receptor beta chains from one sample in a study of blood T cells in healthy people across ages. TCRdb passed the 5' RACE reads through MiXCR, listing each CDR3 protein once. The repertoire holds 1.2 million to 1.5 million distinct CDR3 sequences, with around 59% as singletons. The sample was blood. All receptors come from a man between 18 and 29 years old in good health. Each CDR3 is given with its conserved first and last residue. D genes are given only for firm matches. Expanded clones are given a class, and other clones once, few, many or no size at all.

D gene: .; J gene: TRBJ2-1; V gene: TRBV11-2; clone size: .; CDR3 DNA: TGTGCCAGCAGCTTCCTTCGGAGCGGTCACTACAATGAGCAGTTCTTC; CDR3 protein: CASSFLRSGHYNEQFF
D gene: TRBD1; J gene: TRBJ2-7; V gene: TRBV12-3/TRBV12-4; clone size: few; CDR3 DNA: TGTGCCAGCAGTCAAGTAAACAGGGGGCACTACGAGCAGTACTTC; CDR3 protein: CASSQVNRGHYEQYF
D gene: TRBD1; J gene: TRBJ2-3; V gene: TRBV20-1; clone size: .; CDR3 DNA: TGCAGTGCTACGAAAACCGGGACAGGGGTATCAGATACGCAGTATTTT; CDR3 protein: CSATKTGTGVSDTQYF
D gene: .; J gene: TRBJ2-7; V gene: TRBV25-1; clone size: few; CDR3 DNA: TGTGCCAGCAGTGACCTACGGGACACCCCCTACGAGCAGTACTTC; CDR3 protein: CASSDLRDTPYEQYF
D gene: TRBD1; J gene: TRBJ2-1; V gene: TRBV7-2; clone size: .; CDR3 DNA: TGTGCCAGCAGCTTAGGACAGGGGTGGAGAGATCATGAGCAGTTCTTC; CDR3 protein: CASSLGQGWRDHEQFF
D gene: TRBD2; J gene: TRBJ2-1; V gene: TRBV27; clone size: .; CDR3 DNA: TGTGCCAGCAGCCGAGGGGGACTAGCCAACAATGAGCAGTTCTTC; CDR3 protein: CASSRGGLANNEQFF
D gene: .; J gene: TRBJ2-5; V gene: TRBV7-2; clone size: .; CDR3 DNA: TGTGCCAGCAGCTTGGGGAGTTCGGAGACCCAGTACTTC; CDR3 protein: CASSLGSSETQYF
D gene: .; J gene: TRBJ1-6; V gene: TRBV29-1; clone size: .; CDR3 DNA: TGCAGCCCCATATCACCCCTCCACTTT; CDR3 protein: CSPISPLHF
D gene: .; J gene: TRBJ2-2; V gene: TRBV27; clone size: .; CDR3 DNA: TGTGCCAGCAGTTTTTGGTATGATCCCGGGGAGCTGTTTTTT; CDR3 protein: CASSFWYDPGELFF
D gene: TRBD2; J gene: TRBJ2-7; V gene: TRBV7-2; clone size: .; CDR3 DNA: TGTGCCAGCAGCACGACTAGCGGGGGGGCCATGGGCGAGCAGTACTTC; CDR3 protein: CASSTTSGGAMGEQYF
D gene: .; J gene: TRBJ2-5; V gene: TRBV5-1; clone size: .; CDR3 DNA: TGCGCCAGCAGCTTGAGTCCAGACCAAGAGACCCAGTACTTC; CDR3 protein: CASSLSPDQETQYF
D gene: TRBD1; J gene: TRBJ2-7; V gene: TRBV10-3; clone size: few; CDR3 DNA: TGTGCCATCAGTGAGTCCAGGACAGGGAACTTACCCTCGTACTTC; CDR3 protein: CAISESRTGNLPSYF
D gene: .; J gene: TRBJ1-4; V gene: TRBV12-3/TRBV12-4; clone size: .; CDR3 DNA: TGTGCCAGTAGTCCCACCCGGGAAGAAAAACTGTTTTTT; CDR3 protein: CASSPTREEKLFF
D gene: .; J gene: TRBJ2-1; V gene: TRBV11-2; clone size: .; CDR3 DNA: TGTGCCAGCAGCTCAGGGACGTATGGGAATGAGCAGTTCTTC; CDR3 protein: CASSSGTYGNEQFF
D gene: TRBD2; J gene: TRBJ2-3; V gene: TRBV2; clone size: .; CDR3 DNA: TGTGCCAGCATAGGACTAGCGATAATTACAGATACGCAGTATTTT; CDR3 protein: CASIGLAIITDTQYF
D gene: TRBD2; J gene: TRBJ2-3; V gene: TRBV20-1; clone size: few; CDR3 DNA: TGCAGTGCTAGAGGGGGACTAGCAGATACGCAGTATTTT; CDR3 protein: CSARGGLADTQYF
D gene: .; J gene: TRBJ2-3; V gene: TRBV7-9; clone size: .; CDR3 DNA: TGTGCCAGCAGCCCCGAGGCGGGGACGTACACAGATACGCAGTATTTT; CDR3 protein: CASSPEAGTYTDTQYF
D gene: .; J gene: TRBJ2-7; V gene: TRBV4-1; clone size: .; CDR3 DNA: TGCGCCAGCAGCCCCGCTCAGATAGACTCCTACGAGCAGTACTTC; CDR3 protein: CASSPAQIDSYEQYF
D gene: .; J gene: TRBJ1-1; V gene: TRBV5-6; clone size: .; CDR3 DNA: TGTGCCAGCAGCATGGACCCGAACACTGAAGCTTTCTTT; CDR3 protein: CASSMDPNTEAFF
D gene: .; J gene: TRBJ2-5; V gene: TRBV29-1; clone size: many; CDR3 DNA: TGCAGCGTAACCAAAACTGGTTACCAAGAGACCCAGTACTTC; CDR3 protein: CSVTKTGYQETQYF
D gene: .; J gene: TRBJ2-5; V gene: TRBV25-1; clone size: .; CDR3 DNA: TGTGCCAGCAGTGATTGGGGGAGGGAGACCCAGTACTTC; CDR3 protein: CASSDWGRETQYF
D gene: TRBD1; J gene: TRBJ2-4; V gene: TRBV28; clone size: .; CDR3 DNA: TGTGCCAGCAGCCCAGCCGCCCCCGGGACAGGTCCCAAAAACATTCAGTACTTC; CDR3 protein: CASSPAAPGTGPKNIQYF
D gene: .; J gene: TRBJ1-1; V gene: TRBV7-9; clone size: .; CDR3 DNA: TGTGCCAGCAGTTCTGGGCCGGGCAGCAACACTGAAGCTTTCTTT; CDR3 protein: CASSSGPGSNTEAFF
D gene: TRBD2; J gene: TRBJ2-1; V gene: TRBV12-3/TRBV12-4; clone size: few; CDR3 DNA: TGTGCCAGCAGTTTACCGGGACTAGCGGCCGTCAATGAGCAGTTCTTC; CDR3 protein: CASSLPGLAAVNEQFF
D gene: TRBD2; J gene: TRBJ2-5; V gene: TRBV5-6; clone size: .; CDR3 DNA: TGTGCCAGCAGCTCCCACCGGGATAGCGGGGTACTCTTCGAGACCCAGTACTTC; CDR3 protein: CASSSHRDSGVLFETQYF
D gene: .; J gene: TRBJ1-2; V gene: TRBV2; clone size: .; CDR3 DNA: TGTGCCAGCCGCAGCGGGAATGGCTACACCTTC; CDR3 protein: CASRSGNGYTF
D gene: .; J gene: TRBJ2-1; V gene: TRBV29-1; clone size: .; CDR3 DNA: TGCAGCGTAGAACCTCACGGTTACGAGCAGTTCTTC; CDR3 protein: CSVEPHGYEQFF
D gene: .; J gene: TRBJ2-5; V gene: TRBV29-1; clone size: .; CDR3 DNA: TGCAGCGTTGAAAAGGGGAACGGGCAGTACTTC; CDR3 protein: CSVEKGNGQYF
D gene: .; J gene: TRBJ2-1; V gene: TRBV5-1; clone size: .; CDR3 DNA: TGTGCCAGCAGTTGGGGCCCGGGCTCCTACAATGAGCAGTTCTTC; CDR3 protein: CASSWGPGSYNEQFF
D gene: .; J gene: TRBJ2-7; V gene: TRBV4-1; clone size: .; CDR3 DNA: TGCGCCAGCAGCCAAGAAATCCCCACCAACTACGAGCAGTACTTC; CDR3 protein: CASSQEIPTNYEQYF
D gene: .; J gene: TRBJ2-3; V gene: TRBV20-1; clone size: .; CDR3 DNA: TGCAGTGCTAGAGATGGTAGTCAGGGGCCAGATACGCAGTATTTT; CDR3 protein: CSARDGSQGPDTQYF
D gene: .; J gene: TRBJ2-2; V gene: TRBV2; clone size: few; CDR3 DNA: TGTGCCAGCACCCGAACCGGGGAGCTGTTTTTT; CDR3 protein: CASTRTGELFF
D gene: .; J gene: TRBJ1-5; V gene: TRBV20-1; clone size: .; CDR3 DNA: TGCAGTGCCGAGACCTTCGCGGGGACCAATCAGCCCCAGCATTTT; CDR3 protein: CSAETFAGTNQPQHF
D gene: TRBD2; J gene: TRBJ2-5; V gene: TRBV2; clone size: .; CDR3 DNA: TGTGCCAGCAGTGGAGCACTAGCGGGGGGCCTAGAGACCCAGTACTTC; CDR3 protein: CASSGALAGGLETQYF
D gene: TRBD1; J gene: TRBJ2-7; V gene: TRBV10-3; clone size: .; CDR3 DNA: TGTGCCATCAGTTTCGGGACAGCTTACGAGCAGTACTTC; CDR3 protein: CAISFGTAYEQYF
D gene: .; J gene: TRBJ2-1; V gene: TRBV12-5; clone size: few; CDR3 DNA: TGTGCTAGTGGTTTGGGTCTCAGCAGGGATGAGCAGTTCTTC; CDR3 protein: CASGLGLSRDEQFF
D gene: TRBD1; J gene: TRBJ2-3; V gene: TRBV24-1; clone size: many; CDR3 DNA: TGTGCCACCAGTCCAGGGACAGGGGATGTAGATACGCAGTATTTT; CDR3 protein: CATSPGTGDVDTQYF
D gene: .; J gene: TRBJ2-4; V gene: TRBV27; clone size: .; CDR3 DNA: .; CDR3 protein: CASSTSGDPYEQYF
D gene: .; J gene: TRBJ2-4; V gene: TRBV10-2; clone size: .; CDR3 DNA: TGCGCCACCTCAGGGGAGCTGTGGGAAAACATTCAGTACTTC; CDR3 protein: CATSGELWENIQYF
D gene: TRBD1; J gene: TRBJ1-2; V gene: TRBV4-1; clone size: few; CDR3 DNA: TGCGCCAGCAGCCAAGATCCCGGGACAGACTATGGCTACACCTTC; CDR3 protein: CASSQDPGTDYGYTF
D gene: TRBD1; J gene: TRBJ2-1; V gene: TRBV4-2; clone size: few; CDR3 DNA: TGTGCCAGCAGCCCGGGACAGGCGGGCTATGAGCAGTTCTTC; CDR3 protein: CASSPGQAGYEQFF
D gene: .; J gene: TRBJ2-2; V gene: TRBV5-1; clone size: .; CDR3 DNA: TGCGCCAGCAGCTTCCAGAACTCGGGCGTCCCTAGGGAGCTGTTTTTT; CDR3 protein: CASSFQNSGVPRELFF
D gene: .; J gene: TRBJ2-3; V gene: TRBV5-1; clone size: many; CDR3 DNA: TGTGCCAGCAGCTTAGACGGAACAGATACGCAGTATTTT; CDR3 protein: CASSLDGTDTQYF
D gene: .; J gene: TRBJ2-5; V gene: TRBV5-1; clone size: .; CDR3 DNA: TGCGCCAGCTCCGTTGCGGGAAACCAAGAGACCCAGTACTTC; CDR3 protein: CASSVAGNQETQYF
D gene: TRBD2; J gene: TRBJ2-1; V gene: TRBV20-1; clone size: .; CDR3 DNA: TGCAGTGCTCCCAATAGCGGGGGCTCAAACAATGAGCAGTTCTTC; CDR3 protein: CSAPNSGGSNNEQFF
D gene: .; J gene: TRBJ2-1; V gene: TRBV7-9; clone size: .; CDR3 DNA: TGTGCCAGCAGCTTAACGGACGATGAGCAGTTCTTC; CDR3 protein: CASSLTDDEQFF
D gene: .; J gene: TRBJ1-5; V gene: TRBV6-1; clone size: .; CDR3 DNA: TGTGCCAGCAGTGAGAGGAGATATGAGGATAATCAGCCCCAGCATTTT; CDR3 protein: CASSERRYEDNQPQHF
D gene: .; J gene: TRBJ2-3; V gene: TRBV11-3; clone size: .; CDR3 DNA: TGTGCCAGCAGCTTACGGACCATCGGGATAGAAGCAGATACGCAGTATTTT; CDR3 protein: CASSLRTIGIEADTQYF
D gene: .; J gene: TRBJ2-5; V gene: TRBV7-8; clone size: few; CDR3 DNA: TGTGCCAGCAGCTTAGACAGGACACCCTGGAGGGAGCAGTACTTC; CDR3 protein: CASSLDRTPWREQYF
D gene: .; J gene: TRBJ2-1; V gene: TRBV2; clone size: .; CDR3 DNA: TGTGCCAGCAGGGGACTCCCTGACAATGAGCAGTTCTTC; CDR3 protein: CASRGLPDNEQFF
D gene: .; J gene: TRBJ1-2; V gene: TRBV29-1; clone size: .; CDR3 DNA: TGCAGCGTTGAGTTGGGCGACTTCTATGGCTACACCTTC; CDR3 protein: CSVELGDFYGYTF
D gene: TRBD1; J gene: TRBJ1-1; V gene: TRBV4-2; clone size: .; CDR3 DNA: TGTGCCGGCAGCCAGCCAACAGCGTCCGGGACAGGGGGCCTAGCTTTCTTT; CDR3 protein: CAGSQPTASGTGGLAFF
D gene: .; J gene: TRBJ2-5; V gene: TRBV6-5; clone size: .; CDR3 DNA: TGTGCCAGCAGTTACTCGATCGACCGGGAGACCCAGTACTTC; CDR3 protein: CASSYSIDRETQYF
D gene: .; J gene: TRBJ1-1; V gene: TRBV29-1; clone size: once; CDR3 DNA: TGCAGCGTTGAAGATCGTCTGGTGTGGGGAACTGAAGCTTTCTTT; CDR3 protein: CSVEDRLVWGTEAFF
D gene: .; J gene: TRBJ1-6; V gene: TRBV12-3/TRBV12-4; clone size: few; CDR3 DNA: TGTGCCAGCCGGGGGATCTATAATTCACCCCTCCACTTT; CDR3 protein: CASRGIYNSPLHF